The 6 T cell receptor beta chains below were found in one sample sequenced in a study of cytomegalovirus exposure and HLA in healthy donors. The study ran its PCR with 60 Vbeta and 13 Jbeta primers. Sequencing used immunoSEQ multiplex PCR; TCRdb keeps in-frame clones, though not all of them. The sample holds over 200,000 clones, roughly 80% seen once. The specimen sequenced was PBMCs. The receptor set was obtained from a woman aged 40 to 49 in good health and CMV-seropositive.

J is TRBJ2-3 and V is TRBV14; 8 bases are a match to TRBD1. This CDR3 is 15 amino acids long. Losses at the gene ends were 0 bases for V and 3 bases for J; bases not matched to a gene: 2. Germline V gives CDR1 SGHDN, CDR2 FVKESK. The CDR3 is CASSQEYRGTDTQYF. The CDR3 DNA is TGTGCCAGCAGCCAAGAGTACAGGGGGACAGATACGCAGTATTTT. Full variable domain (remainder filled in from reference TRBV14 and TRBJ2-3): EAGVTQFPSHSVIEKGQTVTLRCDPISGHDNLYWYRRVMGKEIKFLLHFVKESKQDESGMPNNRFLAERTGGTYSTLKVQPAELEDSGVYFCASSQEYRGTDTQYFGPGTRLTVL.

The chain has TRBV6-5 and TRBJ1-2; TRBD1 aligns across 9 bases. The CDR3 contains 16 residues. Trimming at V came to 4 bases and at J to 2 bases, leaving 8 bases not matched to a gene. The germline CDR1 and CDR2 sequences are MNHEY and SVGAGI. The CDR3 bases are TGTGCCAGCAGTTCGACCGGGACAGGGATCAACTATGGCTACACCTTC. Its translation: CASSSTGTGINYGYTF.

This chain connects TRBV4-1 to TRBJ2-7, with 8 nucleotides matching TRBD2. The CDR3 is 12 amino acids. Germline V CDR1 and CDR2: MGHRA, YSYEKL. V dropped 5 bases and J dropped 3; count of bases not matched to a gene: 0. CDR3 residues: CASSSGGYEQYF. The CDR3 DNA follows: TGCGCCAGCAGCAGCGGGGGCTACGAGCAGTACTTC.

The table lists this clone with a few counts. J is TRBJ1-2 and V is TRBV5-8; 7 nucleotides line up with TRBD1. The CDR3 totals 11 residues. The V gene's germline CDR1 is SGHTS and CDR2 YDEGEE. The ends lost 5 bases at V and 10 bases at J; junction bases unmatched: 5. In nucleotides, the CDR3 is TGTGCCAGCAGTACGGACAGGACCTACACCTTC. As protein: CASSTDRTYTF. Full variable domain (rest looked up from reference TRBV5-8 and TRBJ1-2): EAGVTQSPTHLIKTRGQQATLRCSPISGHTSVYWYQQALGLGLQFLLWYDEGEERNRGNFPPRFSGRQFPNYSSELNVNALELEDSALYLCASSTDRTYTFGSGTRLTVV.

This clone was recorded a few times. The chain is built from TRBV23-1 and TRBJ1-1; TRBD1 is a possible D gene (5 bases). TRBV23-1 is sorted into the ORF group, with uncertain function. CDR3 length equals 14 residues. The V end lost 3 bases, the J end lost 6 bases, and 14 bases lay between the germline ends. The CDR3 here is CASSQAPTDPEAFF. CDR3 DNA: TGCGCCAGCAGTCAGGCTCCGACAGATCCTGAAGCTTTCTTT.

The chain links TRBV5-1 to TRBJ1-2, with D perhaps TRBD1 (5 bases). The CDR3 has 15 amino acids. V was shortened by 0 bases and J by 4 bases, with 13 bases between the two germline ends. Germline V gene sequence: CDR1 SGHRS, CDR2 YFSETQ. CDR3 residues: CASSLGGLLGYGYTF. CDR3 bases: TGCGCCAGCAGCTTGGGGGGACTGCTTGGCTATGGCTACACCTTC.